A selection of T cell receptor beta chains follows, all from one sample in a study of blood T cell repertoires in COVID-19. The table came from immunoSEQ multiplex PCR; TCRdb's copy has only in-frame clones and leaves some out. The table lists some 270,000 clones, around 87% of them singletons, with approximately 2.1% in the top ten. Sample: peripheral blood. The receptors stem from a woman aged 60-75 years with COVID-19, enrolled during active disease. Each CDR3 is given with its conserved first and last residue. Fields, in order: clone size, D gene, V gene, J gene, CDR3 DNA, CDR3 protein. D genes are given only for firm matches. Clone size is not always given. Where it is, it says once, few, many or a class for expanded clones.

NA	TRBD1	TRBV7-6	TRBJ2-7	TGTGCCAGCAGCCCGTACAGAATGGGACAGGGTCGGGTCGAGCAGTACTTC	CASSPYRMGQGRVEQYF
once	NA	TRBV25-1	TRBJ1-1	TGTGCCAGCAGTGCGGGACTGCTGAACACTGAAGCTTTCTTT	CASSAGLLNTEAFF
NA	NA	TRBV6-1	TRBJ1-1	TGTGCCAGCAGTGAAAACAGGATAAACACTGAAGCTTTCTTT	CASSENRINTEAFF
NA	NA	TRBV11-3	TRBJ2-3	TGTGCCAGCAGCCCCCGCAACATTATTGATACGCAGTATTTT	CASSPRNIIDTQYF
NA	NA	TRBV7-2	TRBJ1-2	TGTGCCAGCAGCCCCTACGGTGCTACGGATGGCTACACCTTC	CASSPYGATDGYTF
NA	TRBD1	TRBV4-3	TRBJ1-2	TGCGCCAGCAGCCAAGACGGGGCAGGGGGCTTATATGGCTACACCTTC	CASSQDGAGGLYGYTF
NA	TRBD1	TRBV2	TRBJ1-2	TGTGCCAGCAGTGAACCAACCGGGAGGAGGACAGGGACTTTCAACTATGGCTACACCTTC	CASSEPTGRRTGTFNYGYTF
NA	NA	TRBV7-8	TRBJ1-4	TGTGCCAGCAGCTTCGCGGGTGCTAATGAAAAACTGTTTTTT	CASSFAGANEKLFF
NA	NA	TRBV7-9	TRBJ2-7	TGTGCCAGCAGCATACGAGAGGACGGGAAGGCCTACGAGCAGTACTTC	CASSIREDGKAYEQYF
NA	TRBD1	TRBV7-2	TRBJ1-4	TGTGCCAGCAGCTTACATCCGGGACAGTATAATGAAAAACTGTTTTTT	CASSLHPGQYNEKLFF
NA	TRBD1	TRBV28	TRBJ1-1	TGTGCCAGCAGCCTCCAGGGACAGGGTGGCACTGAAGCTTTCTTT	CASSLQGQGGTEAFF
once	NA	TRBV7-9	TRBJ1-2	TGTGCCAGCAGCTTAATACAGGGCGTCTATGGCTACACCTTC	CASSLIQGVYGYTF
NA	TRBD1	TRBV7-9	TRBJ2-1	TGTGCCAGCGACGCCCGGGACAGGGGGATCTATGAGCAGTTCTTC	CASDARDRGIYEQFF
NA	TRBD2	TRBV7-8	TRBJ2-3	TGTGCCAGCAGCCCATTAGCGGGGGTTGGTGCAGATACGCAGTATTTT	CASSPLAGVGADTQYF
NA	TRBD2	TRBV4-1	TRBJ2-5	TGCGCCAGCAGCCAAGGGACTAGCGGGGGGGGGATCCAAGAGACCCAGTACTTC	CASSQGTSGGGIQETQYF
NA	TRBD1	TRBV3-1/TRBV3-2	TRBJ1-2	TGTGCCAGCAGCCAGGCAGGGGGTTATGGCTACACCTTC	CASSQAGGYGYTF
NA	NA	TRBV6-6	TRBJ1-3	TGTGCCAGCAGTTACGGTCCGGGTCGGGATAACACCATATATTTT	CASSYGPGRDNTIYF
NA	NA	TRBV7-7	TRBJ2-3	TGTGCTAGCAGCCGTACCTTTTCAGTGGCCGATACGCAGTATTTT	CASSRTFSVADTQYF
NA	TRBD1	TRBV6-2/TRBV6-3	TRBJ2-7	TGTGCCAGCAGTTACCGGGACAGATCCTACGAGCAGTACTTC	CASSYRDRSYEQYF
NA	NA	TRBV2	TRBJ2-1	TGTGCCAGCAGTGGACCAGGGAGGGAGCAGTTCTTC	CASSGPGREQFF
NA	TRBD1	TRBV7-2	TRBJ1-5	TGTGCCAGCAGCTTAGTTTTTGGACAGGGGCAGCCCCAGCATTTT	CASSLVFGQGQPQHF
NA	TRBD2	TRBV3-1/TRBV3-2	TRBJ2-5	TGTGCCAGCAGCCACCAATATTACCAGCGGGGGGGATTTGAAGAGACCCAGTACTTC	CASSHQYYQRGGFEETQYF
NA	TRBD1	TRBV6-5	TRBJ1-1	TGTGCCAGCCACAGGGGACGGGGCACTGAAGCTTTCTTT	CASHRGRGTEAFF
NA	TRBD1	TRBV23-1	TRBJ1-5	TGCGCCAACCCACAGGGGTATCAGCCCCAGCATTTT	CANPQGYQPQHF
NA	TRBD2	TRBV6-2/TRBV6-3	TRBJ2-5	TGTGCCAGCAGCGCTAGCGGGGGACTCCAAGAGACCCAGTACTTC	CASSASGGLQETQYF
NA	NA	TRBV19	TRBJ2-6	TGTGCCAGTAGTATAGTTGGAGGGGGCGCTGGGGCCAACGTCCTGACTTTC	CASSIVGGGAGANVLTF
NA	TRBD1	TRBV20-1	TRBJ1-2	TGCAGTGCCAAGGACAGGGGCTACACCTTC	CSAKDRGYTF
NA	NA	TRBV4-2	TRBJ1-4	TGTGCCAGCAGCCAGAGGGAGCACTCTAATGAAAAACTGTTTTTT	CASSQREHSNEKLFF
NA	TRBD1	TRBV6-5	TRBJ1-2	TGTGCTACGTGGGGACAGGGGAGTGGCTACACCTTC	CATWGQGSGYTF
NA	NA	TRBV12-5	TRBJ1-5	TGTGCTAGTGGTCTAAGGGGGGGTCAGCCCCAGCATTTT	CASGLRGGQPQHF
NA	TRBD1	TRBV18	TRBJ2-5	TGTGCCAGCTCACCGAAGATACAGACAGGGAAAGAGACCCAGTACTTC	CASSPKIQTGKETQYF
NA	TRBD2	TRBV7-2	TRBJ2-1	TGTGCCAGCAGCTTACGGGGGGGCCAAGGGAATGAGCAGTTCTTC	CASSLRGGQGNEQFF
NA	NA	TRBV5-4	TRBJ2-2	TGTGCCAGCAGCACACGGGTAAACACCGGGGAGCTGTTTTTT	CASSTRVNTGELFF
NA	TRBD1	TRBV10-3	TRBJ1-5	TGTGCCATCAGTCAGGACAGGAGAAGTCAGCCCCAGCATTTT	CAISQDRRSQPQHF
NA	TRBD1	TRBV4-2	TRBJ2-5	TGTGCCAGCAGCCAAGGAGGACAGGGAGTACAAGAGACCCAGTACTTC	CASSQGGQGVQETQYF
NA	TRBD1	TRBV9	TRBJ1-3	TGTGCCAGCAGCCTCCTTGAGGGGGCTGCTGGAAACACCATATATTTT	CASSLLEGAAGNTIYF
NA	NA	TRBV12-3/TRBV12-4	TRBJ1-1	TGTGCCAGCAGGGTCGAGAGCACTGAAGCTTTCTTT	CASRVESTEAFF